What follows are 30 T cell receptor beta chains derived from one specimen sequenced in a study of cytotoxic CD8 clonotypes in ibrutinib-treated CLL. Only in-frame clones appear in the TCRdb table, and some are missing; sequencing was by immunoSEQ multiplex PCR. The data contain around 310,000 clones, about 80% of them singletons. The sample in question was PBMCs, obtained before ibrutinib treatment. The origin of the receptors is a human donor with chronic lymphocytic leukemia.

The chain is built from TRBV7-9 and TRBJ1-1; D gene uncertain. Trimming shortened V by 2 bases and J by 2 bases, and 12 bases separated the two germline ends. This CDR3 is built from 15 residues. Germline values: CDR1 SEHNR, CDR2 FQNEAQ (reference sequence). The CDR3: CASSLMTGKNTEAFF. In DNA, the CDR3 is TGTGCCAGCAGCTTAATGACCGGGAAAAACACTGAAGCTTTCTTT.

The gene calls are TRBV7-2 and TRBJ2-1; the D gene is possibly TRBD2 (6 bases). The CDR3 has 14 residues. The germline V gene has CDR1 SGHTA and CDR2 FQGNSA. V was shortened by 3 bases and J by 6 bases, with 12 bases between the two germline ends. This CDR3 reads CASSLGTSPNEQFF. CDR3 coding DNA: TGTGCCAGCAGCTTGGGGACTTCCCCCAATGAGCAGTTCTTC.

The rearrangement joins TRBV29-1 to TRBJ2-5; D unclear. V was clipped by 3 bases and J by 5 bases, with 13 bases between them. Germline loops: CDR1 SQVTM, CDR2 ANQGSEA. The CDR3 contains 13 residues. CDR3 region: CSVDSATSETQYF. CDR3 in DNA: TGCAGCGTTGACTCCGCGACGTCGGAGACCCAGTACTTC.

CDR3 DNA sequence: TGCGCCAGCAGCCCGGAAAACACAGGGCCCAATCAGCCCCAGCATTTT. Encoded protein: CASSPENTGPNQPQHF. This sequence joins TRBV4-3 and TRBJ1-5; weak D call: TRBD1 (6 bases). Trimming pared 4 bases from V and 3 bases from J, leaving 16 bases between. The CDR3 consists of 16 residues. Germline CDR1 and CDR2: LGHNA and YSLEER.

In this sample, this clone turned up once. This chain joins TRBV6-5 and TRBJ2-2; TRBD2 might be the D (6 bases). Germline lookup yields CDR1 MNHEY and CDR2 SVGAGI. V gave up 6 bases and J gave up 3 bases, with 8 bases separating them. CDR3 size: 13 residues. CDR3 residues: CASRLAYTGELFF. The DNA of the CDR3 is TGTGCCAGCAGACTAGCTTACACCGGGGAGCTGTTTTTT.

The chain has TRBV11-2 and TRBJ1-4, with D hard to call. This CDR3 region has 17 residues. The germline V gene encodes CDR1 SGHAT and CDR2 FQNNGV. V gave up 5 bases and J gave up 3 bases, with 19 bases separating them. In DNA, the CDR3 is TGTGCCAGCAGCCAAGGCGGTATCCTTGAATCTAATGAAAAACTGTTTTTT. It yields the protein CASSQGGILESNEKLFF.

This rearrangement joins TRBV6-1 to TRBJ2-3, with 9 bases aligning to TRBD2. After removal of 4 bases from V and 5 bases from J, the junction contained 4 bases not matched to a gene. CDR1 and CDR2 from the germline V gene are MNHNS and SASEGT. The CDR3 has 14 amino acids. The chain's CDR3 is CASSGGLAGDTQYF. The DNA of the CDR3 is TGTGCCAGCAGTGGGGGACTAGCAGGAGATACGCAGTATTTT.

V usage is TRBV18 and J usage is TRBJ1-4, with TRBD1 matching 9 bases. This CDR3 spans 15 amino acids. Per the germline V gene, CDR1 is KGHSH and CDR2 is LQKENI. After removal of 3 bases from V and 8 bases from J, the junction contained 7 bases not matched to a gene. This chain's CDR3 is CASSPTGGEGEKLFF. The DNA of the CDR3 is TGTGCCAGCTCACCTACAGGGGGCGAAGGAGAAAAACTGTTTTTT.

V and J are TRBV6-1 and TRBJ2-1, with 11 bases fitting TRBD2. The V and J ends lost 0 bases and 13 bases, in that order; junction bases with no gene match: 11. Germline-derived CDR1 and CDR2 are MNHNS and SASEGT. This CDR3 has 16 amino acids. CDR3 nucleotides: TGTGCCAGCAGTGAAGCTTGTCCTAGCGGGAGGTGTCACCAGTTCTTC. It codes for CASSEACPSGRCHQFF.

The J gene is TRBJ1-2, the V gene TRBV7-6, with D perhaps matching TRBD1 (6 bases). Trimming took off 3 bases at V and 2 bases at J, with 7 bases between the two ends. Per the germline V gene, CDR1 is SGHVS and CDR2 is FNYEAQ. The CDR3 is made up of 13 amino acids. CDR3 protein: CASSFTGNYGYTF. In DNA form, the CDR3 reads TGTGCCAGCAGCTTTACAGGGAACTATGGCTACACCTTC.

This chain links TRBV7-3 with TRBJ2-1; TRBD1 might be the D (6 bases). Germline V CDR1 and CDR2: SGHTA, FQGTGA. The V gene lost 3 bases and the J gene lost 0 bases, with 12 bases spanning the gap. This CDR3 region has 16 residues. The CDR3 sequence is CASSLTGQSSYNEQFF. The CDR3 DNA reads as TGTGCCAGCAGCTTGACCGGACAGAGCTCCTACAATGAGCAGTTCTTC.

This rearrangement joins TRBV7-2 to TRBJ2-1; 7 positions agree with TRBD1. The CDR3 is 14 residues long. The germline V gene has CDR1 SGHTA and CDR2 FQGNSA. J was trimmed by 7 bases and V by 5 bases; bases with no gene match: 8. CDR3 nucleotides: TGTGCCAGCAGCCTGATAACAGGGGTGAATGAGCAGTTCTTC. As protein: CASSLITGVNEQFF.

The CDR3 loop is CASSFPREFEQYF. DNA of the CDR3: TGTGCCAGCAGTTTCCCCAGGGAGTTCGAGCAGTACTTC. This chain uses TRBV28 with TRBJ2-7; TRBD1 or TRBD2 may be the D gene (5 bases each). The CDR3 loop spans 13 amino acids. The germline V and J ends were trimmed by 3 bases and 6 bases, with 12 bases remaining between them. Germline CDR1 and CDR2: MDHEN and SYDVKM.

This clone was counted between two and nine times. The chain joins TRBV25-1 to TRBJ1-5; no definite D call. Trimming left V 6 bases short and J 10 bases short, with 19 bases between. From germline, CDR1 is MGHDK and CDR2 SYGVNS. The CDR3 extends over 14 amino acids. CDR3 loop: CASRGSRVGSPQHF. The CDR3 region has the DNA TGTGCCAGCAGGGGGTCAAGGGTTGGTAGTCCCCAGCATTTT.

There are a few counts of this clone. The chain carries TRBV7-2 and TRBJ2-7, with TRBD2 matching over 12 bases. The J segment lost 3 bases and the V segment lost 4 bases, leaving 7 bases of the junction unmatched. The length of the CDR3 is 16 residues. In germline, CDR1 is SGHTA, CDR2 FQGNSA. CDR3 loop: CASSSVTSGSIYEQYF. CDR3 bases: TGTGCCAGCAGCTCGGTGACTAGCGGGAGTATCTACGAGCAGTACTTC. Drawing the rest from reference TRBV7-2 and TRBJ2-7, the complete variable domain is GAGVSQSPSNKVTEKGKDVELRCDPISGHTALYWYRQSLGQGLEFLIYFQGNSAPDKSGLPSDRFSAERTGGSVSTLTIQRTQQEDSAVYLCASSSVTSGSIYEQYFGPGTRLTVT.

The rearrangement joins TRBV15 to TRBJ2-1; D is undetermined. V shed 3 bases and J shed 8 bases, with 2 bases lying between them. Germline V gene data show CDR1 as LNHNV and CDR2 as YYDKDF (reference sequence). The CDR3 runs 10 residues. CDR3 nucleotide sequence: TGTGCCACCAGCAGCTATGAGCAGTTCTTC. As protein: CATSSYEQFF.

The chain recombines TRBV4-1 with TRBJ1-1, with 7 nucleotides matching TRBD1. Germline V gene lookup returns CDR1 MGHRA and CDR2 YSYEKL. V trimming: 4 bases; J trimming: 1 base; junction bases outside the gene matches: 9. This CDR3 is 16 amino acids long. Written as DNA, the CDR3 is TGCGCCAGCAGCCTAGACCGGGGACAGAGGAACACTGAAGCTTTCTTT. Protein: CASSLDRGQRNTEAFF.

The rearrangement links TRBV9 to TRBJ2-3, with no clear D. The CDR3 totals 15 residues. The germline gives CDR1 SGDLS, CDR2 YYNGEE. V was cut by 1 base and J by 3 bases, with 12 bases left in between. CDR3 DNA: TGTGCCAGCAGCGTACGGAACTTGAGGACAGATACGCAGTATTTT. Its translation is CASSVRNLRTDTQYF.

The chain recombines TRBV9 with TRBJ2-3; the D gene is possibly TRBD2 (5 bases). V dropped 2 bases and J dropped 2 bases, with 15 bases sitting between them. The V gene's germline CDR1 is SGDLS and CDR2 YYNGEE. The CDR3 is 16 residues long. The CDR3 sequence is CASSVRGGRTTDTQYF. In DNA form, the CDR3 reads TGTGCCAGCAGCGTTCGAGGAGGCCGAACCACAGATACGCAGTATTTT.

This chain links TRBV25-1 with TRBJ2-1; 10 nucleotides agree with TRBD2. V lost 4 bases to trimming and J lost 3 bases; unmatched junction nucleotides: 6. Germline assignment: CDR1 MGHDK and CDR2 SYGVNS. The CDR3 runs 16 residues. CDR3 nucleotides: TGTGCCAGCAGTGGGCCTAGCGGGAGTTTCTACAATGAGCAGTTCTTC. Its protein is CASSGPSGSFYNEQFF.

CDR3: CASSSDRDTEAFF. CDR3 DNA sequence: TGCGCCAGCAGCTCGGACAGGGACACTGAAGCTTTCTTT. The V gene is TRBV10-1, the J gene TRBJ1-1; 8 bases fit TRBD1. CDR1 and CDR2 (germline): WNHNN, SYGVQD (reference sequence). V lost 6 bases, J lost 3 bases, and 3 bases stayed unmatched. This CDR3 spans 13 amino acids.

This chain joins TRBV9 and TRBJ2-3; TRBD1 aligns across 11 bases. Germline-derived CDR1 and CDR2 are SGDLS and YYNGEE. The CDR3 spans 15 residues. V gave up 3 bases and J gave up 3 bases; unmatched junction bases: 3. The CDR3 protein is CASSEGQGVTDTQYF. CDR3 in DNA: TGTGCCAGCAGCGAGGGACAGGGGGTGACAGATACGCAGTATTTT.

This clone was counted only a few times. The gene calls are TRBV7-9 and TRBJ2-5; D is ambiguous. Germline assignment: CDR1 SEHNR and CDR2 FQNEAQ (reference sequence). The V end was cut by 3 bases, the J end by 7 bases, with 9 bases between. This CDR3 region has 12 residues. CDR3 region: CASSFASGTQYF. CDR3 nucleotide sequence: TGTGCCAGCAGCTTTGCCTCGGGGACCCAGTACTTC.

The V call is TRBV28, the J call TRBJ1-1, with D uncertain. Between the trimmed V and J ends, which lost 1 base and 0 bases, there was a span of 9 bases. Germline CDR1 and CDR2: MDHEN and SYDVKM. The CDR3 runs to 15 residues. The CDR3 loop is CASSLYRIMNTEAFF. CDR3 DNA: TGTGCCAGCAGTTTATATAGGATCATGAACACTGAAGCTTTCTTT.

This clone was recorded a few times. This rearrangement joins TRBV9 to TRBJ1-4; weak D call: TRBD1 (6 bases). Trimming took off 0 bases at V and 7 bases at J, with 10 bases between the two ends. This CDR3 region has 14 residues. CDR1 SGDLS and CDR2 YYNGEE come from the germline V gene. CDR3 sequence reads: CASSVDRVSEKLFF. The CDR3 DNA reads TGTGCCAGCAGCGTAGACAGGGTTAGTGAAAAACTGTTTTTT.

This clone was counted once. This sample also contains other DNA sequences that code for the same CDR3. The CDR3 region is CASSVVGSDTQYF. The DNA of the CDR3 is TGTGCCAGCAGCGTAGTAGGCTCCGATACGCAGTATTTT. The chain joins TRBV9 to TRBJ2-3; D uncertain. This CDR3 spans 13 amino acids. Germline V gene lookup returns CDR1 SGDLS and CDR2 YYNGEE. The V and J ends lost 0 bases and 6 bases respectively, with 8 bases between them.

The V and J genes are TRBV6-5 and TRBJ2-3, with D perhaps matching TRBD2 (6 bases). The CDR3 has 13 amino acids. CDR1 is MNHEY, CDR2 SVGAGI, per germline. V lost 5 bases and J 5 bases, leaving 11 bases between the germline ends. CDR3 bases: TGTGCCAGCAGTACGGGACTGTTAGATACGCAGTATTTT. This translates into CASSTGLLDTQYF.

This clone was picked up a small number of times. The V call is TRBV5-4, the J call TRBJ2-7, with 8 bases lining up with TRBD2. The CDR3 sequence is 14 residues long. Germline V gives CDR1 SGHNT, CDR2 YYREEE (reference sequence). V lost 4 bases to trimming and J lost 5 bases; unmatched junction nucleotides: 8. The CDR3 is CASSGGLAVHEQYF. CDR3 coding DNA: TGTGCCAGCAGCGGTGGACTAGCAGTCCACGAGCAGTACTTC.

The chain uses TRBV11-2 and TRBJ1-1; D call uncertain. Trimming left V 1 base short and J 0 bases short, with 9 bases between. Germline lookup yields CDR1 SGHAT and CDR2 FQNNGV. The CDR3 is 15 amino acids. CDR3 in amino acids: CASSLAGTLNTEAFF. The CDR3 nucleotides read TGTGCCAGCAGCTTAGCCGGAACCCTGAACACTGAAGCTTTCTTT.

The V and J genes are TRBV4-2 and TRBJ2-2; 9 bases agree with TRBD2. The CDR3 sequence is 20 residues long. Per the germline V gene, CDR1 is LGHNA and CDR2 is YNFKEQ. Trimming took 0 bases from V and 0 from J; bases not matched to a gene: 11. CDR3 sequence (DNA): TGTGCCAGCAGCCAAGAGTGGGGGGATAGCGGGAGAACGAACACCGGGGAGCTGTTTTTT. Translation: CASSQEWGDSGRTNTGELFF.